These 10 T cell receptor beta chains share one sample of origin, sequenced in a study of blood T cells in healthy people across ages. Together with a sample-barcoded 5' primer, a J-beta primer mix was included in a second PCR lasting about 7 to 11 cycles. TCRdb itself ran the 5' RACE reads through MiXCR, one entry per CDR3 protein. The table records 850,000 to 1,300,000 distinct CDR3 sequences, less than 50% of them present only once. The sample taken for sequencing was blood. All receptors derive from a woman in her sixties in good health.

The chain joins TRBV9 to TRBJ2-7; perhaps D is TRBD1 or TRBD2 (6 bases each). The V end lost 4 bases, the J end lost 6 bases, and 20 bases lay between the germline ends. The V gene's germline CDR1 is SGDLS and CDR2 YYNGEE. The CDR3 loop spans 15 amino acids. The CDR3 loop reads CASSPAGQGSVEQYF. CDR3 DNA sequence: TGTGCCAGCAGCCCCGCGGGGCAGGGGTCTGTCGAGCAGTACTTC. The variable domain in full, with the rest retrieved from reference TRBV9 and TRBJ2-7, is DSGVTQTPKHLITATGQRVTLRCSPRSGDLSVYWYQQSLDQGLQFLIQYYNGEERAKGNILERFSAQQFPDLHSELNLSSLELGDSALYFCASSPAGQGSVEQYFGPGTRLTVT.

This clonotype was detected only a few times. V is TRBV11-2 and J is TRBJ2-7; D not resolved. V dropped 5 bases and J dropped 6 bases, with 14 bases sitting between them. The CDR3 consists of 13 residues. CDR1 is SGHAT, CDR2 FQNNGV, per germline. CDR3 sequence reads: CASSPPVVFEQYF. The CDR3 DNA sequence: TGTGCCAGCAGCCCGCCCGTGGTCTTCGAGCAGTACTTC.

This rearrangement joins TRBV12-3 or TRBV12-4 to TRBJ1-4; D possibly corresponds to TRBD1 (6 bases). This CDR3 is built from 17 residues. Trimming removed 3 bases from V and 0 bases from J, with 14 bases in between. The CDR3 coding sequence is TGTGCCAGCAGTTTTACCCGGACAGCTTCAACTAATGAAAAACTGTTTTTT. This sequence encodes CASSFTRTASTNEKLFF.

The gene calls are TRBV6-5 and TRBJ1-1, with 9 bases identical to TRBD1. V lost 2 bases, J lost 11 bases, and 12 bases stayed unmatched. The germline CDR1 and CDR2 sequences are MNHEY and SVGAGI. There are 15 residues in the CDR3. The CDR3 nucleotides are TGTGCCAGCAGTTACGCGACGTCGGGACAGGGTAAGGCTTTCTTT. This translates into CASSYATSGQGKAFF.

The chain couples TRBV28 to TRBJ1-5; no firm D call. This CDR3 is built from 16 residues. Trimming took off 5 bases at V and 2 bases at J, with 16 bases between the two ends. Germline V gene data show CDR1 as MDHEN and CDR2 as SYDVKM. The DNA for the CDR3 is TGTGCCAGCAGTCCCTCGGGAAACCCGGGCAATCAGCCCCAGCATTTT. Translated, it gives CASSPSGNPGNQPQHF.

To note about this clonotype: This may arise from a read error, as a much more abundant clone is one base away. The V gene is TRBV3-1, the J gene TRBJ1-6; no clear D gene. CDR3 size: 11 residues. Germline V CDR1 and CDR2: LGHDT, YNNKEL (reference sequence). The CDR3 sequence: CTSSPRRPLHF. CDR3 sequence (DNA): TGTACCAGCAGCCCCCGGCGACCCCTCCACTTT.

The V call is TRBV27, the J call TRBJ2-7; 7 bases line up with TRBD2. The DNA end is a closer match to TRBJ2-5, so the J assignment may be wrong. Germline-derived CDR1 and CDR2 are MNHEY and SMNVEV (reference sequence). The CDR3 sequence is 13 residues long. The CDR3 is CASSFGGFQTQYF. The CDR3 nucleotides read TGTGCCAGCAGTTTCGGGGGGTTTCAGACCCAGTACTTC.

The chain employs TRBV6-2 or TRBV6-3 and TRBJ1-2, with 10 bases matching TRBD1. The CDR3 extends over 16 amino acids. The germline gives CDR1 MNHEY, CDR2 SVGEGT. V shed 5 bases, J shed 8 bases, and the junction held 14 bases outside the gene matches. CDR3 bases: TGTGCCAGCAGTCTGACCCAACAGGACAGGGGGAGAGGCTACACCTTC. As protein: CASSLTQQDRGRGYTF.

CDR3 sequence: CASSQGDSGITQYF. DNA of the CDR3: TGTGCCAGCAGCCAGGGAGATTCCGGGATTACGCAGTATTTT. This chain connects TRBV7-3 to TRBJ2-3; D may correspond to TRBD1 or TRBD2 (5 bases each). The V gene lost 5 bases and the J gene lost 8 bases, with 17 bases spanning the gap. Germline V gene data show CDR1 as SGHTA and CDR2 as FQGTGA. The CDR3 consists of 14 residues.

This rearrangement joins TRBV7-9 to TRBJ2-6; TRBD1 matches 11 bases. This CDR3 has 19 amino acids. The junction had 9 bases not matched to a gene; V was cut back by 4 bases and J by 1 base. Per the germline V gene, CDR1 is SEHNR and CDR2 is FQNEAQ (reference sequence). Written as DNA, the CDR3 is TGTGCCAGCAGCTCCCCACCGGGACAGGGGGGTTCTGGGGCCAACGTCCTGACTTTC. Translation: CASSSPPGQGGSGANVLTF.